This T cell receptor (beta chain) originates from a study of T cell responses to AZD1222 COVID-19 vaccine. Notes on the study in general: Rises in breadth and depth of Spike-specific TCRs came after two AZD1222 doses. Females made up more of the donors, who were largely white British, and clonal diversity may have come out too low. Among those given AZD1222, only 5 to 7 were seropositive at baseline.

On this clone itself: What it binds is unknown. An end of the junction does not agree with germline; a read error may underlie this.

This CDR3 has 17 residues. The germline CDR1 and CDR2 sequences are LGHNA and YSLEER. The assay was immunoSEQ multiplex PCR, and TCRdb's table has in-frame clones only and misses some. In the table there are 95,000 to 110,000 clones, about nine tenths of which are singletons. The source of this sequence is an adult who received the AZD1222 COVID-19 vaccine. V and J are TRBV4-3 and TRBJ1-2; D remains unclear. Specimen: peripheral blood, collected 28 days after the second AZD1222 dose. CDR3 bases: TGCGCCAGCAGCGAAGAACTTAAGGGCCCAACTAACTATGGCTACACCTTC. Translation gives CASSEELKGPTNYGYTF.